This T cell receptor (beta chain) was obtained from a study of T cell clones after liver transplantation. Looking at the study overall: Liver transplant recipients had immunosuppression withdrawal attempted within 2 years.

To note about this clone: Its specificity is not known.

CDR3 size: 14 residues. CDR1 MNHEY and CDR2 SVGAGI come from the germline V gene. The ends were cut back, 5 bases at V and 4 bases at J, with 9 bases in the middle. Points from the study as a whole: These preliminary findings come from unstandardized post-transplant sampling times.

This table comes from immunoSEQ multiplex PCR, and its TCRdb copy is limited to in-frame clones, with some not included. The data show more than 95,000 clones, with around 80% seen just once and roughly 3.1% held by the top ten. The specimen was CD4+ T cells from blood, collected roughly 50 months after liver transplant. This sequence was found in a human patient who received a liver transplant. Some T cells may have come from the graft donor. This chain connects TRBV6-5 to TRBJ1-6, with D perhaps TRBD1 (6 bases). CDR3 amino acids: CASSPQGYNSPLHF. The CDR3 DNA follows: TGTGCCAGCAGTCCACAGGGATATAATTCACCCCTCCACTTT.